Sequencing of this TCR beta chain was carried out in a study of T cells after yellow fever vaccination. The V segment lost 5 bases and the J segment 16 bases; nucleotides outside the gene matches: 9. Germline V lookup: CDR1 SGHTS, CDR2 YDEGEE. The CDR3 is made up of 11 amino acids. This clonotype has more than one count but fewer than ten. TCRdb independently ran MiXCR on the 5' RACE reads; one entry per CDR3 protein. The data contain a few hundred thousand distinct CDR3 sequences, roughly 8.7% of them singletons. The clonotype originates from a young man who received the YFV17D yellow fever vaccine. The genes are TRBV5-8 and TRBJ1-3, with 7 nucleotides matching TRBD1. The sample consisted of CD4+ T cells sorted from PBMCs, taken 5 days after the yellow fever booster vaccination. CDR3 sequence (DNA): TGTGCCAGCAGGGAGACAGGGACTTCGTATTTT. Its translation: CASRETGTSYF.